These 17 T cell receptor beta chains came from one sample sequenced in a study of blood T cell repertoires in COVID-19. TCRdb's table, derived via immunoSEQ multiplex PCR, lists solely in-frame clones and lacks some. This sample has roughly 60,000 clones; around four fifths occur once, and the top ten carry about 9.4%. Sequenced material: peripheral blood. These receptors came from a man in his thirties or forties with COVID-19, enrolled during active disease.

The chain recombines TRBV3-1 (or the pseudogene TRBV3-2) with TRBJ2-7, with D tentatively TRBD2 (5 bases). V lost 4 bases and J lost 7, with 23 bases in between. The V gene's germline CDR1 is LGHDT and CDR2 YNNKEL (reference sequence). The CDR3 has 16 residues. The DNA for the CDR3 is TGTGCCAGCAGCCCCGCCTTTGGACTTACAGCTAGAGAGCAGTACTTC. It codes for CASSPAFGLTAREQYF.

The CDR3 loop is CASGTLQGNEQYF. In nucleotides, the CDR3 is TGTGCCAGCGGGACCCTACAGGGAAACGAGCAGTACTTC. The J gene is TRBJ2-7, the V gene TRBV7-9, with D tentatively TRBD1 (6 bases). The germline CDR1 and CDR2 sequences are SEHNR and FQNEAQ (reference sequence). CDR3 size: 13 residues. V lost 8 bases and J 5 bases, leaving 16 bases between the germline ends.

The CDR3 here is CASSQDPTSLNEQFF. CDR3 DNA: TGTGCCAGCAGCCAAGATCCGACTAGTCTCAATGAGCAGTTCTTC. The genes are TRBV4-2 and TRBJ2-1; tentative D call: TRBD2 (6 bases). Germline lookup yields CDR1 LGHNA and CDR2 YNFKEQ. CDR3 length: 15 amino acids. Trimming took 0 bases from V and 6 from J, leaving 12 bases between them.

The chain recombines TRBV5-8 with TRBJ2-2; D might be TRBD2 (5 bases). There are 13 residues in the CDR3. Germline CDR1 and CDR2: SGHTS and YDEGEE. The ends were cut back, 2 bases at V and 6 bases at J, with 8 bases in the middle. The CDR3 DNA follows: TGTGCCAGCAGCTTTGCCGGGGCCGGGGAGCTGTTTTTT. Its translation is CASSFAGAGELFF.

V and J are TRBV11-2 and TRBJ2-1; D might be TRBD1 (6 bases). Germline V gives CDR1 SGHAT, CDR2 FQNNGV. The CDR3 runs to 12 residues. V was cut by 4 bases and J by 12 bases, with 13 bases left in between. In DNA, the CDR3 is TGTGCCAGCAGCTCGCAGGGGAAATGGCAGTTCTTC. Its translation: CASSSQGKWQFF.

This clone appeared a single time. DNA for the CDR3: TGTGCCAGCAGCTTCTATCAAGGAGGGCAGTACTTC. Translation: CASSFYQGGQYF. The chain links TRBV7-2 to TRBJ2-7, with a weak D call TRBD2 (5 bases). V was clipped by 3 bases and J by 9 bases, with 12 bases between them. The CDR3 sequence is 12 residues long. In germline, CDR1 is SGHTA, CDR2 FQGNSA.

V is TRBV10-3 and J is TRBJ2-7; a weak D match, TRBD2 (6 bases). CDR1 is ENHRY and CDR2 is SYGVKD in the germline V gene. This CDR3 region has 15 residues. The ends were cut back, 5 bases at V and 2 bases at J, with 16 bases in the middle. The CDR3 DNA sequence: TGTGCCATCAGTAGTACGGTTGGAGGGGCCTACGAGCAGTACTTC. Translating it yields CAISSTVGGAYEQYF.

This clone has only a few counts. V is TRBV11-2 and J is TRBJ2-7; the D gene is possibly TRBD2 (5 bases). Trimming left V 4 bases short and J 3 bases short, with 13 bases between. CDR3 length: 14 residues. Germline lookup yields CDR1 SGHAT and CDR2 FQNNGV. DNA of the CDR3: TGTGCCAGCAGCTCCCTGGAGCGGATCTACGAGCAGTACTTC. Protein product: CASSSLERIYEQYF.

About this clone itself: At one of its ends the junction is not consistent with the germline gene, which may arise from a read error. The chain combines TRBV3-1 (or the pseudogene TRBV3-2) with TRBJ2-7; D is uncertain. CDR3 length: 12 amino acids. Germline-derived CDR1 and CDR2 are LGHDT and YNNKEL (reference sequence). The CDR3 nucleotides are TGTGCCAGCAGCCAAGCCGTAACTTTAACAGACTTC. The encoded protein is CASSQAVTLTDF.

J is TRBJ2-6 and V is TRBV28, with 10 bases identical to TRBD2. Germline CDR1 MDHEN, CDR2 SYDVKM. V lost 2 bases to trimming and J lost 2 bases; unmatched junction nucleotides: 6. The CDR3 contains 18 residues. CDR3 amino acids: CASSLPSGSGTGANVLTF. CDR3 DNA sequence: TGTGCCAGCAGTTTACCTAGCGGGAGTGGTACTGGGGCCAACGTCCTGACTTTC. Full variable domain (remainder filled in from reference TRBV28 and TRBJ2-6): DVKVTQSSRYLVKRTGEKVFLECVQDMDHENMFWYRQDPGLGLRLIYFSYDVKMKEKGDIPEGYSVSREKKERFSLILESASTNQTSMYLCASSLPSGSGTGANVLTFGAGSRLTVL.

V usage is TRBV5-1 and J usage is TRBJ2-1; 7 nucleotides agree with TRBD2. V lost 5 bases to trimming and J lost 5 bases; unmatched junction nucleotides: 10. The CDR3 contains 15 residues. CDR1 SGHRS and CDR2 YFSETQ come from the germline V gene. The CDR3 loop is CASRGEGTPNNEQFF. In DNA form, the CDR3 reads TGCGCCAGCAGGGGGGAGGGGACTCCTAACAATGAGCAGTTCTTC.

The V and J genes are TRBV29-1 and TRBJ1-6; TRBD1 aligns across 8 bases. With 5 bases clipped from V and 6 bases from J, the junction kept 9 bases outside the gene matches. The V gene's germline CDR1 is SQVTM and CDR2 ANQGSEA. This CDR3 spans 15 amino acids. The CDR3 sequence is CSVSTGEMGNSPLHF. DNA of the CDR3: TGCAGCGTTTCGACAGGGGAAATGGGTAATTCACCCCTCCACTTT.

The chain joins TRBV7-2 to TRBJ1-5; 8 nucleotides agree with TRBD1. The CDR3 is 15 residues long. In germline, CDR1 is SGHTA, CDR2 FQGNSA. After removal of 1 base from V and 5 bases from J, the junction contained 4 bases not matched to a gene. CDR3 sequence (DNA): TGTGCCAGCAGCTTAGTGACAGGGGTGGATCAGCCCCAGCATTTT. Its translation: CASSLVTGVDQPQHF.

This clone was picked up a small number of times. The CDR3 sequence is CASSVGQGNYGYTF. CDR3 nucleotide sequence: TGTGCCAGCAGCGTAGGACAGGGGAACTATGGCTACACCTTC. The chain recombines TRBV9 with TRBJ1-2, with 8 positions matching TRBD1. This CDR3 region has 14 residues. CDR1 and CDR2 (germline): SGDLS, YYNGEE. J was trimmed by 2 bases and V by 0 bases; bases with no gene match: 0.

The chain employs TRBV5-1 and TRBJ2-7, with 9 bases fitting TRBD1. V dropped 2 bases and J dropped 2; count of bases not matched to a gene: 2. This CDR3 region has 14 residues. The germline CDR1 and CDR2 sequences are SGHRS and YFSETQ. DNA of the CDR3: TGCGCCAGCAGCTTATGGACAGGGGCCTACGAGCAGTACTTC. It is translated as CASSLWTGAYEQYF.

Points on this clone: The identical CDR3 is also encoded by other nucleotide sequences in the sample. The chain links TRBV7-9 to TRBJ1-5; D is undetermined. In germline, CDR1 is SEHNR, CDR2 FQNEAQ (reference sequence). Between the trimmed V and J ends, which lost 8 bases and 0 bases, there was a span of 14 bases. The CDR3 sequence is 15 residues long. The CDR3 sequence is CASAMTGDSNQPQHF. The CDR3, as DNA: TGTGCCAGCGCGATGACGGGAGATAGCAATCAGCCCCAGCATTTT.

Note on this clone: At the DNA level, this CDR3 is encoded by other sequences in the same sample as well. J is TRBJ1-3 and V is TRBV9; D not resolved. V was clipped by 0 bases and J by 0 bases, with 7 bases between them. Germline V lookup: CDR1 SGDLS, CDR2 YYNGEE. The CDR3 is made up of 15 amino acids. CDR3 region: CASSVDPSSGNTIYF. The CDR3 DNA reads as TGTGCCAGCAGCGTAGACCCGAGCTCTGGAAACACCATATATTTT.